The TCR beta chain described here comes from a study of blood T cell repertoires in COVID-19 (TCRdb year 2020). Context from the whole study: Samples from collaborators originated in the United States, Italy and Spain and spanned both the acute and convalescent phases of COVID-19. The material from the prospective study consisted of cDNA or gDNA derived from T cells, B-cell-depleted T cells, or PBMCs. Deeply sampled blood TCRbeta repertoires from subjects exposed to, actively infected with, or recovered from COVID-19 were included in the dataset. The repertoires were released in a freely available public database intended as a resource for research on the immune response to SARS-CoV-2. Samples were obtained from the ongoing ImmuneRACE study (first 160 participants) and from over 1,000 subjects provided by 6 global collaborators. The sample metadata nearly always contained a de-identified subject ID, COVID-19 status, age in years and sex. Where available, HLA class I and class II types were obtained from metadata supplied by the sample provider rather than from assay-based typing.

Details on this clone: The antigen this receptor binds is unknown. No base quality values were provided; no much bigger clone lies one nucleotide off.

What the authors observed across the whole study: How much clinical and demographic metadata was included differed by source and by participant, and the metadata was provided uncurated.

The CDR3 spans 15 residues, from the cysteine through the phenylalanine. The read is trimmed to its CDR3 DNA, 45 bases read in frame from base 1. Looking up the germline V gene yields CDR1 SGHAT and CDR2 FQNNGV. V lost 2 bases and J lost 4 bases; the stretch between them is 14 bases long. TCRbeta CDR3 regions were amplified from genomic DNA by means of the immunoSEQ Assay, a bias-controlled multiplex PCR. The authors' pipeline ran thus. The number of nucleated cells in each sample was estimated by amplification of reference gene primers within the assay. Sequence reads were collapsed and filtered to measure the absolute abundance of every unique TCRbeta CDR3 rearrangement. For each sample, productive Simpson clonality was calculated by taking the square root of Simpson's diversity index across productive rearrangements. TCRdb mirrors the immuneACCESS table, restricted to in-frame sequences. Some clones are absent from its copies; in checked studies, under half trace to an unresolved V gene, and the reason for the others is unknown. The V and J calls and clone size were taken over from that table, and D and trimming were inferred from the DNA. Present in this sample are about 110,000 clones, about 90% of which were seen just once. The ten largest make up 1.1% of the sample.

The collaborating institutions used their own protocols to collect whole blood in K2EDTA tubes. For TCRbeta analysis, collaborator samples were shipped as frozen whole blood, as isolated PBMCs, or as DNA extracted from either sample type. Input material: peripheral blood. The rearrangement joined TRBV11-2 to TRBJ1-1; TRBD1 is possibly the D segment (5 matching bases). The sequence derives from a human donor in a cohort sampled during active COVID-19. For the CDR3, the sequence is CASSLSGVGGTEAFF. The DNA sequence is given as TGTGCCAGCAGCTTAAGTGGAGTGGGGGGCACTGAAGCTTTCTTT.